The sequence of this T cell receptor (beta chain) was determined in a study of cytomegalovirus exposure and HLA in healthy donors. Study-level results: A link between a missense DCLRE1C variant and TCR beta V- and J-gene trimming emerged from a later analysis.

This clone was seen a handful of times. Its antigen is unidentified. The J segment lost 3 bases and the V segment lost 4 bases, leaving 9 bases of the junction unmatched. Germline CDR1 reads SGHNT; CDR2 reads YYREEE (reference sequence). CDR3 length: 16 amino acids. PCR used 60 Vbeta primers and 13 Jbeta primers. The protocol was immunoSEQ multiplex PCR, while the TCRdb copy is restricted to in-frame clones and leaves out a portion. Here the sample spans around 69,000 clones, around two thirds being singletons. This receptor was obtained from a woman between 45 and 60 years old in good health and CMV-seropositive. The chain carries TRBV5-4 and TRBJ2-7; 11 bases match TRBD2. Sequenced material: PBMCs. The CDR3 is CASSRTAGTSGYEQYF. The CDR3 DNA sequence: TGTGCCAGCAGCCGAACGGCCGGGACTAGCGGCTACGAGCAGTACTTC.